Sequencing of this T cell receptor beta chain was carried out in a study of tumor-infiltrating lymphocytes in primary liver carcinoma. Findings of the study overall: Blood fell significantly below tumors in its top-250-clone fraction (p = 0.039). Tumor-adjacent and tumor-blood pairs shared a smaller degree of overlap than tumor region pairs.

This clonotype was picked up many times. Its antigen is unknown. TCR beta cDNA was made from approximately 500 ng total RNA with a constant-region primer. It was through three nested multiplex PCR rounds of slightly modified ARM-PCR that TCR beta libraries arose. For about 11 cycles apiece, the opening two PCR rounds ran with TRBV1-TRBV30 forward primers and a C-beta reverse primer. TCRdb reanalysed the multiplex PCR reads using MiXCR and keeps one entry per CDR3 protein. This table has roughly 91,000 distinct CDR3 sequences, roughly 69% appearing once. Trimming shortened V by 3 bases and J by 0 bases, and 17 bases separated the two germline ends. CDR1 MRHNA and CDR2 SNTAGT come from the germline V gene. The CDR3 extends over 17 amino acids. Without any cell sorting, roughly 20-32 mg of bulk tissue yielded co-extracted RNA and DNA. Uniformly, tumor samples exhibited a viable tumor cell fraction exceeding 75%.

This sequence joins TRBV6-4 and TRBJ1-1; D unresolved. This clonotype was obtained from a woman aged 60-75 years with primary liver carcinoma and hepatitis B virus infection. The sample consisted of liver tumor tissue from sampling region 5. Specified subset: tumor region T5, tumor centre. The CDR3 coding sequence is TGTGCCAGCAGTGATTCCGACCGAACTGGGTTGAACACTGAAGCTTTCTTT. This translates into CASSDSDRTGLNTEAFF.